This TCR beta chain was identified during a study of T-cell memory formation after mild COVID-19 (TCRdb year 2021). Looking at the study overall: TCR sequence clusters from the two donors were largely donor specific. In a couple of donors, T-cell clones that expanded and contracted after mild COVID-19 were tracked by sequencing TCRalpha and TCRbeta repertoires over time. Two young, previously healthy adult volunteers, one female and one male, were included in the cohort.

In the case of this clonotype: Its antigen target is currently unknown. No clone much larger than this one lies a single base away; base qualities are absent.

The study at large found these results: Clones that contracted from day 15 to 85 showed balanced CD4/CD8 phenotypes, whereas a second wave of clones that expanded from day 15 to 37 leaned towards CD4+. Some responding clones were found in pre-infection memory, which suggests that pre-existing cross-reactive memory T cells took part in the SARS-CoV-2 response. SARS-CoV-2 specificity was not confirmed for the second-wave clones peaking on day 37. Contracting CD4+ clones appeared mostly in the CM and EM memory subsets, whereas CD8+ clones were enriched in EMRA. The study covered only a couple of mild cases, and larger cohorts including severe cases with pre-infection samples were considered necessary.

The sequencing machine was an Illumina NovaSeq 6000. Using 5'RACE with constant-segment primers, TCRalpha and TCRbeta cDNA libraries were constructed, with sample barcodes and unique molecular identifiers added in the process. Trizol reagent was used to extract RNA from every sample. Amplification of the libraries took two PCR steps, and the second step added a second sample barcode plus Illumina TruSeq adapters. The libraries were sequenced on an Illumina NovaSeq using 2 x 150 bp paired-end reads. Under the source paper's analysis protocol: Demultiplexing of reads and collapsing into UMI-guided consensus sequences were performed with migec v1.2.7. With mixcr v2.1.11, UMI consensuses were aligned to TRA and TRB V and J templates and assembled into clonotypes. Expanded or contracted clonotypes were those called significant by both edgeR and NoisET, with noise models trained on biological replicates. edgeR calls used a false discovery rate-adjusted p below 0.01 and a log2 fold-change threshold of 1. PCA with hierarchical clustering of max-normalized trajectories of the 1000 most abundant clonotypes was used as exploratory dynamics analysis. Separately sequenced CD4+ and CD8+ repertoires were used to assign the CD4 or CD8 phenotype of responding clones. TCRdb redid the processing of the public reads, applying fastp at Q25 and MiXCR, and retained in-frame beta chains. When rows share a CDR3 protein, they turn into one entry using the most common DNA and genes. These V and J calls originate from TCRdb's pipeline instead of the authors' own analysis. The sample table shows around 430,000 distinct CDR3 sequences, and about 16% are seen once. The top ten clonotypes cover 20% to 25% of the sample.

Trimming removed 6 bases from V and 6 bases from J; the gene matches leave 13 bases unexplained. The germline V gene provides CDR1 SGHTA and CDR2 FQGNSA. Taken from cysteine to phenylalanine, the CDR3 has 16 residues. Solely the CDR3 DNA is kept, with 48 bases framed from the first base. Ficoll-Paque density gradient centrifugation was the method used to isolate PBMCs. The sequenced material came from PBMCs or a T cell subset sorted from them (not recorded which). This TCR derives from a young man who had mild COVID-19 (a few samples of this study predate the infection). The sample titles of this study are shuffled in the database, so cell type and time point are left out; the donor was told from shared clones. The chain was built from TRBV7-2 and TRBJ1-5; a stretch of 8 junction bases matches TRBD1. For the CDR3, the sequence is CASRTRQGAIFQPQHF. The DNA is as follows: TGTGCCAGCAGAACGAGGCAGGGGGCTATATTTCAGCCCCAGCATTTT.